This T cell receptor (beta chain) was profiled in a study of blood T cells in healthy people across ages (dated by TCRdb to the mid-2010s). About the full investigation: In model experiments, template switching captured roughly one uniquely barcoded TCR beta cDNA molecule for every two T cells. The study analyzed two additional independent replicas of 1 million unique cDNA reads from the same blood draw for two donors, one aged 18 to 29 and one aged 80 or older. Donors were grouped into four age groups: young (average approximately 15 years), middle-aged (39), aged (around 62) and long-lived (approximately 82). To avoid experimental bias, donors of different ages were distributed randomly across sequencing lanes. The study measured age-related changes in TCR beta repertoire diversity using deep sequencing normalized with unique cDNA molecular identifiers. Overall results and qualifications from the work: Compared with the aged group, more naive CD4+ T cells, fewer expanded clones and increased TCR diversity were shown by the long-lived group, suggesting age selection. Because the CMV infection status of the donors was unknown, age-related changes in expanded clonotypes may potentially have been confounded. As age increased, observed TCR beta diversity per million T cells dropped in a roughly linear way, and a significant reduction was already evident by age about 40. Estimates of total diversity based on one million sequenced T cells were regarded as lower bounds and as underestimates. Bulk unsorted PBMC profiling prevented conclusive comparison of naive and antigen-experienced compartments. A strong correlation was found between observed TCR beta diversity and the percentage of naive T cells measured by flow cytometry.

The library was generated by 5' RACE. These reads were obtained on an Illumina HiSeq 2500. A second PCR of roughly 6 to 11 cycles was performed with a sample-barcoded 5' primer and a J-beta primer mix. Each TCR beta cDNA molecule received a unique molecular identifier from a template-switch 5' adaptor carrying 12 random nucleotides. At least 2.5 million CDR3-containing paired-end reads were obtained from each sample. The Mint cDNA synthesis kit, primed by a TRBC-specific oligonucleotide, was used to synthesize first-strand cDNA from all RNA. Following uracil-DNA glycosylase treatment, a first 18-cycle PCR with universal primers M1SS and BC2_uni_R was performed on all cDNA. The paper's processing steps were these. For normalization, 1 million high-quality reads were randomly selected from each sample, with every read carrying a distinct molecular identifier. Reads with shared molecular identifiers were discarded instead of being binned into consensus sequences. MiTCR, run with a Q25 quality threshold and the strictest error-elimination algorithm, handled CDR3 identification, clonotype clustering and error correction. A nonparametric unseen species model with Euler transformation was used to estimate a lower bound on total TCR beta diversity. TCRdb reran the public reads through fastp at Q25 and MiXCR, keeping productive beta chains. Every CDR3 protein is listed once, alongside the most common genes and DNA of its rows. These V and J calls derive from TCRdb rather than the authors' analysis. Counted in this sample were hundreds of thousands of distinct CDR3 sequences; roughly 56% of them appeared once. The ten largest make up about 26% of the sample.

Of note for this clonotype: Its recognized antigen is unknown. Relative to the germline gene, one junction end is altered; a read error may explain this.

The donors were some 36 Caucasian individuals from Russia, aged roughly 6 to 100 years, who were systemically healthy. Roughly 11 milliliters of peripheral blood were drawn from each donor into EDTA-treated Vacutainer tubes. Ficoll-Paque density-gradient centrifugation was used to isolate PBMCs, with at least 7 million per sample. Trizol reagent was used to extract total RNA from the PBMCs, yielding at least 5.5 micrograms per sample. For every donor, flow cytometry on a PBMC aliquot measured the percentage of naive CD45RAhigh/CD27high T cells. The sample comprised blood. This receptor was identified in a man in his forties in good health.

In nucleotides, the sequence is TGTGCCTCAAGGGATCCCGGAGTCTGGACCCAGAACTTC. The encoded protein is CASRDPGVWTQNF. The chain links TRBV6-1 with TRBJ2-5, with the D segment identity uncertain. From a lookup of the germline V gene, CDR1 and CDR2 are MNHNS and SASEGT. From cysteine to phenylalanine, the CDR3 is 13 amino acids long. Only the CDR3 part of the read is kept: 39 bases, read in frame from the first base.